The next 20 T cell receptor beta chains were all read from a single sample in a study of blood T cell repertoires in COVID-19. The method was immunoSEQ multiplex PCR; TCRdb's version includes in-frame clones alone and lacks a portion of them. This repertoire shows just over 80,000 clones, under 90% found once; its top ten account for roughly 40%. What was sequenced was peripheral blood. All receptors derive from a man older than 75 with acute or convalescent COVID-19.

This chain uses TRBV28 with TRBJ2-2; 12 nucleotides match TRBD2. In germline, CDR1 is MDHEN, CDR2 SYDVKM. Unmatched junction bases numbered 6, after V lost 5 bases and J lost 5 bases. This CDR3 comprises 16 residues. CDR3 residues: CASSPGTSGLTGELFF. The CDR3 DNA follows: TGTGCCAGCAGTCCGGGGACTAGCGGGCTAACCGGGGAGCTGTTTTTT.

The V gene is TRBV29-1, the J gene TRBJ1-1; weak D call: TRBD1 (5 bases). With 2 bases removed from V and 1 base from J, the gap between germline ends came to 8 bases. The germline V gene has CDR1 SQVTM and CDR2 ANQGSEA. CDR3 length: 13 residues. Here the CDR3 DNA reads TGCAGCGTTGAAAGACAGAAGAACACTGAAGCTTTCTTT. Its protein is CSVERQKNTEAFF.

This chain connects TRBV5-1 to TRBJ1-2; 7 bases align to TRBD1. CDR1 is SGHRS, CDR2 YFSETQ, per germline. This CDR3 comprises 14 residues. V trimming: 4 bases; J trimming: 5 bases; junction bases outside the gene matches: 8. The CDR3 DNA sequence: TGCGCCAGCAGCCCGATGGGGACAGCTTATGGCTACACCTTC. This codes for CASSPMGTAYGYTF. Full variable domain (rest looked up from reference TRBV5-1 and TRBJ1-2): KAGVTQTPRYLIKTRGQQVTLSCSPISGHRSVSWYQQTPGQGLQFLFEYFSETQRNKGNFPGRFSGRQFSNSRSEMNVSTLELGDSALYLCASSPMGTAYGYTFGSGTRLTVV.

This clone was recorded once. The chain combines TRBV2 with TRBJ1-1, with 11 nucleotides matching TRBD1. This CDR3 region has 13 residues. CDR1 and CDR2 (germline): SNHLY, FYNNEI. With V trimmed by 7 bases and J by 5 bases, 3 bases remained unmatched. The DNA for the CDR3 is TGTGCCAGCACGGACAGGGGGCAGACTGAAGCTTTCTTT. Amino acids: CASTDRGQTEAFF.

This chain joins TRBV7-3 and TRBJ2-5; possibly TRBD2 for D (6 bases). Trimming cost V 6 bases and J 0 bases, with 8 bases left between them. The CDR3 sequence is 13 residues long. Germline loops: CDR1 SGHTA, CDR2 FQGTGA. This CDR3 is CASSPGDQETQYF. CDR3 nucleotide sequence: TGTGCCAGCAGTCCGGGGGACCAAGAGACCCAGTACTTC.

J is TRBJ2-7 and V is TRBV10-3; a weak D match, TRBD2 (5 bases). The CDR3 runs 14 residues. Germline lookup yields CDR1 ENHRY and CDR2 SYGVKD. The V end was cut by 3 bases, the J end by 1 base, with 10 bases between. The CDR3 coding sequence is TGTGCCATCAGTGACGCGGGCCGTTCCTACGAGCAGTACTTC. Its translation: CAISDAGRSYEQYF.

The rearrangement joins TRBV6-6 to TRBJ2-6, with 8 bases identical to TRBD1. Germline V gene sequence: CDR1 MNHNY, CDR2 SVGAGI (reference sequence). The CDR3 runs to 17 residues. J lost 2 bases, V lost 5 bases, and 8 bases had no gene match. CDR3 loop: CASSQRQGTAGANVLTF. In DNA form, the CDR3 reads TGTGCCAGCAGTCAAAGACAGGGGACTGCTGGGGCCAACGTCCTGACTTTC.

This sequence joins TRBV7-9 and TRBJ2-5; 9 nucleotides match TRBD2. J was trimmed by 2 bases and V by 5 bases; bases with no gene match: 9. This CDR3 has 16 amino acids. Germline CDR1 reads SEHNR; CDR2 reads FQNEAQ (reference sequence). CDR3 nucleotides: TGTGCCAGCAGCCTACCGGGGCTAGCGGGGCAAGAGACCCAGTACTTC. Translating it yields CASSLPGLAGQETQYF. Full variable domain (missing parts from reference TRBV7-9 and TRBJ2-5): DTGVSQNPRHKITKRGQNVTFRCDPISEHNRLYWYRQTLGQGPEFLTYFQNEAQLEKSRLLSDRFSAERPKGSFSTLEIQRTEQGDSAMYLCASSLPGLAGQETQYFGPGTRLLVL.

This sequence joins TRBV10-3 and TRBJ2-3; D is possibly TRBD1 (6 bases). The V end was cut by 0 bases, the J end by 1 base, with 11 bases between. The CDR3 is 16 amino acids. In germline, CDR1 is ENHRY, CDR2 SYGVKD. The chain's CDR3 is CAISESPQGRTDTQYF. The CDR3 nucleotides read TGTGCCATCAGTGAGTCGCCACAGGGTCGCACAGATACGCAGTATTTT.

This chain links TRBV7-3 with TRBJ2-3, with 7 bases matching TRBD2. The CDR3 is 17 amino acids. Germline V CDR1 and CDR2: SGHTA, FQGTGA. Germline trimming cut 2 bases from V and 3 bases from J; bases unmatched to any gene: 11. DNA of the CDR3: TGTGCCAGCAGCTTAGGGGCTAGCGGCCCGTTTACAGATACGCAGTATTTT. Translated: CASSLGASGPFTDTQYF.

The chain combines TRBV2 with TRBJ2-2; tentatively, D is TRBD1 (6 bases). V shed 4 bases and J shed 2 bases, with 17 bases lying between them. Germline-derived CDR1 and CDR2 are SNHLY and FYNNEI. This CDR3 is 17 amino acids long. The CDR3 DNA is TGTGCCAGCAGTGCCAAAAGGATACAGGGTAACACCGGGGAGCTGTTTTTT. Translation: CASSAKRIQGNTGELFF. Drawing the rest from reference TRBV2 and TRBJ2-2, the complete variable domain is EPEVTQTPSHQVTQMGQEVILRCVPISNHLYFYWYRQILGQKVEFLVSFYNNEISEKSEIFDDQFSVERPDGSNFTLKIRSTKLEDSAMYFCASSAKRIQGNTGELFFGEGSRLTVL.

The CDR3 protein is CASSRYFAGTSGRKNSYEQYF. DNA for the CDR3: TGTGCCAGCTCACGATATTTTGCCGGGACTAGCGGGAGGAAAAACTCCTACGAGCAGTACTTC. This chain links TRBV18 with TRBJ2-7; TRBD2 matches 15 bases. Germline loops: CDR1 KGHSH, CDR2 LQKENI. The CDR3 runs to 21 residues. Trimming took 4 bases from V and 0 from J; bases not matched to a gene: 16. Based on the CDR3 plus reference TRBV18 and TRBJ2-7, the full variable domain is NAGVMQNPRHLVRRRGQEARLRCSPMKGHSHVYWYRQLPEEGLKFMVYLQKENIIDESGMPKERFSAEFPKEGPSILRIQQVVRGDSAAYFCASSRYFAGTSGRKNSYEQYFGPGTRLTVT.

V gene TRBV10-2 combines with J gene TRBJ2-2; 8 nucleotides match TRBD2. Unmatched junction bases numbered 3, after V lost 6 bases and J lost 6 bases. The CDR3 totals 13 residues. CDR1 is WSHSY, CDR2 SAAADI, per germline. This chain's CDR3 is CASRETSAGELFF. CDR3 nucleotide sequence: TGCGCCAGCAGAGAGACTAGCGCCGGGGAGCTGTTTTTT.

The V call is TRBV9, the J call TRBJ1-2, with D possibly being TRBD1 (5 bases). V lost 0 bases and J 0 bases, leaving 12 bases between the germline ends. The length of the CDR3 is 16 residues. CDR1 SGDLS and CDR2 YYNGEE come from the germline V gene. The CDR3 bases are TGTGCCAGCAGCGTAGATGGAGGGGTCCCTAACTATGGCTACACCTTC. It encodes CASSVDGGVPNYGYTF.

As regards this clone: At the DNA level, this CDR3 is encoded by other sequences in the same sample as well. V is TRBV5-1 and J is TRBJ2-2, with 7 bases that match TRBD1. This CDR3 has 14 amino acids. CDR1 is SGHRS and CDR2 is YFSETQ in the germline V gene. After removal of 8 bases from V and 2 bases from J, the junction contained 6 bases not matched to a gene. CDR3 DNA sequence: TGCGCCAGTTCCGGGACAGCAAACACCGGGGAGCTGTTTTTT. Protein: CASSGTANTGELFF.

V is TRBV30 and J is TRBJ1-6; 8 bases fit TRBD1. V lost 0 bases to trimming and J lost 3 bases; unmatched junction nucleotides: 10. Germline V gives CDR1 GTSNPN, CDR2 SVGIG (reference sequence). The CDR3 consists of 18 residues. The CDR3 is CAWSVGQEVYGYNSPLHF. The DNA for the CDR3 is TGTGCCTGGAGTGTGGGACAGGAGGTTTATGGCTATAATTCACCCCTCCACTTT.

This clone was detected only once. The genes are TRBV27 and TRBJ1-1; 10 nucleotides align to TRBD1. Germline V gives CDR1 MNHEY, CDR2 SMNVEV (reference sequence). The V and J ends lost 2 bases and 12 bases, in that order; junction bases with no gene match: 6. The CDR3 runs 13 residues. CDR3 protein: CASSLQRTGGTFF. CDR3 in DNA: TGTGCCAGCAGTTTACAACGGACAGGGGGAACTTTCTTT.

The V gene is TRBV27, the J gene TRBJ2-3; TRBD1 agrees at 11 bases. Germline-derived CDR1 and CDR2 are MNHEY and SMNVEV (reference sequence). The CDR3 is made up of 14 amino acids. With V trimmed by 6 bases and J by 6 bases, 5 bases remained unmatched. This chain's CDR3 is CASRRTGGGDTQYF. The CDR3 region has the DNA TGTGCCAGCAGGAGGACAGGGGGCGGCGATACGCAGTATTTT.

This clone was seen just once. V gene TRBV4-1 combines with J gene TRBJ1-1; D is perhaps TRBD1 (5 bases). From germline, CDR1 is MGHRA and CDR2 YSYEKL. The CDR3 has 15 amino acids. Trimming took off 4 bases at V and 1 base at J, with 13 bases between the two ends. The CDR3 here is CASSLRQLSNTEAFF. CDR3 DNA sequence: TGCGCCAGCAGCCTTCGACAGCTTTCGAACACTGAAGCTTTCTTT.

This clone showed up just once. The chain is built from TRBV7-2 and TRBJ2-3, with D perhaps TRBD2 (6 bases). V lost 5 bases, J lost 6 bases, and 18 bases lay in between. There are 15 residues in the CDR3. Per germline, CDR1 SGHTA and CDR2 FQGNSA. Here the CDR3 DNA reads TGTGCCAGCAGCACACCGGGACTGGTCCGGGATACGCAGTATTTT. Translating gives CASSTPGLVRDTQYF.